These 8 T cell receptor beta chains were sequenced from one sample in a study of radiation and T cells in renal cell carcinoma. Here immunoSEQ multiplex PCR was the method, and the copy in TCRdb shows in-frame clones only, minus some. The sample includes about 91,000 clones, 82% of them seen just once. The time point: baseline pretreatment blood. Specified treatment: 15 Gy SBRT to primary tumor, nephrectomy 4 weeks later. Sequencing was performed on blood, taken from a patient whose treatment included radiotherapy and nephrectomy. All receptors derive from a man aged 60 to 69 with renal cell carcinoma.

This rearrangement joins TRBV21-1 to TRBJ1-5. TRBV21-1 is a known pseudogene. The CDR3 runs 15 residues. In DNA, the CDR3 is TGTGCCAGCAGCAAAGGAAGAGGTGGTGGTGAGCCCCAGCATTTT. This encodes CASSKGRGGGEPQHF.

The chain is built from TRBV19 and TRBJ2-2, with D maybe TRBD1 (6 bases). This CDR3 has 14 amino acids. The V and J ends lost 4 bases and 3 bases respectively, with 9 bases between them. Germline loops: CDR1 LNHDA, CDR2 SQIVND (reference sequence). The CDR3 DNA is TGTGCCAGTAGTACCACAGGGTACACCGGGGAGCTGTTTTTT. This encodes CASSTTGYTGELFF.

V gene TRBV6-5 combines with J gene TRBJ2-1; D is possibly TRBD2 (5 bases). There are 13 residues in the CDR3. Looked up from germline, CDR1 is MNHEY and CDR2 is SVGAGI. V was cut by 5 bases and J by 12 bases, with 17 bases left in between. CDR3 sequence (DNA): TGTGCCAGCAGTCGTCGGAACCGGGATACGCAGTTCTTC. Residues: CASSRRNRDTQFF.

V is TRBV15 and J is TRBJ2-1, with TRBD2 matching over 9 bases. Germline values: CDR1 LNHNV, CDR2 YYDKDF (reference sequence). V lost 0 bases and J lost 16; bases outside the gene matches: 7. This CDR3 region has 13 residues. Here the CDR3 DNA reads TGTGCCACCAGCAGAGATCGCCAGACTAGCGGATTCTTC. Its translation: CATSRDRQTSGFF.

The J gene is TRBJ2-1, the V gene TRBV4-1, with TRBD2 matching 8 bases. V shed 1 base and J 3 bases; nucleotides not matched to a gene: 8. Germline CDR1 and CDR2: MGHRA and YSYEKL. This CDR3 comprises 17 residues. The CDR3 here is CASSQVRASGSYNEQFF. The CDR3, as DNA: TGCGCCAGCAGCCAAGTCAGGGCAAGCGGGAGCTACAATGAGCAGTTCTTC.

In DNA, the CDR3 is TGTGCCAGCAGTTTAGGCGGGCGGAACTACGAGCAGTACTTC. It is translated as CASSLGGRNYEQYF. The J gene is TRBJ2-7, the V gene TRBV27, with a weak D call TRBD2 (5 bases). Germline V gene sequence: CDR1 MNHEY, CDR2 SMNVEV (reference sequence). V was trimmed by 2 bases and J by 3 bases, leaving 11 bases between them. CDR3 length: 14 amino acids.

The chain carries TRBV25-1 and TRBJ2-1, with D perhaps TRBD1 (5 bases). Trimming stripped 0 bases from V and 7 bases from J, with 10 bases between. Germline V gene data show CDR1 as MGHDK and CDR2 as SYGVNS. The CDR3 runs 14 residues. CDR3 sequence reads: CASSEYGQGNEQFF. CDR3 DNA: TGTGCCAGCAGTGAATATGGTCAGGGAAATGAGCAGTTCTTC. The whole variable domain, filled in from reference TRBV25-1 and TRBJ2-1, reads EADIYQTPRYLVIGTGKKITLECSQTMGHDKMYWYQQDPGMELHLIHYSYGVNSTEKGDLSSESTVSRIRTEHFPLTLESARPSHTSQYLCASSEYGQGNEQFFGPGTRLTVL.

The rearrangement joins TRBV6-1 to TRBJ2-3; no firm D call. Germline CDR1 reads MNHNS; CDR2 reads SASEGT. Trimming took off 7 bases at V and 1 base at J, with 9 bases between the two ends. The CDR3 loop spans 13 amino acids. CDR3 DNA: TGTGCCAGCACCCACAGCGGCACAGATACGCAGTATTTT. Translated, it gives CASTHSGTDTQYF.